The sequence of this T cell receptor beta chain was determined in a study of control samples from healthy donors and cancer patients. TCRdb keeps only in-frame clones here, not all; method: immunoSEQ multiplex PCR. The sample has 400,000 to 500,000 clones; 75% to 95% are singletons. Sequenced: PBMCs. This TCR was recovered from a man aged 40-55 years with head and neck cancer.

CDR3 sequence reads: CASSYEENTEAFF. In DNA form, the CDR3 reads TGTGCCAGCAGTTACGAGGAGAACACTGAAGCTTTCTTT. The chain carries TRBV6-2 or TRBV6-3 and TRBJ1-1; D not certain. From germline, CDR1 is MNHEY and CDR2 SVGEGT. Trimming left V 2 bases short and J 1 base short, with 5 bases between. The CDR3 has 13 residues.